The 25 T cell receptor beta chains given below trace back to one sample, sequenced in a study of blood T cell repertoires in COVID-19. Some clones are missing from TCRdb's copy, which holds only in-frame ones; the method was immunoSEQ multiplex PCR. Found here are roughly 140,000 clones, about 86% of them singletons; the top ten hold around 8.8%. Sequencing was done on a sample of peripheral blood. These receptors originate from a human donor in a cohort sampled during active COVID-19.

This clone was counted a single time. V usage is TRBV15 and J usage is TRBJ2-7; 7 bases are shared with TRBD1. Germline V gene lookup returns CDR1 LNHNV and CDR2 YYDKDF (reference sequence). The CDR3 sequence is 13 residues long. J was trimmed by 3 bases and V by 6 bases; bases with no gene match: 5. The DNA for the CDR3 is TGTGCCACCAGTACCACAGGGGACTACGAGCAGTACTTC. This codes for CATSTTGDYEQYF. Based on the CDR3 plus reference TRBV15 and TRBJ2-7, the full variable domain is DAMVIQNPRYQVTQFGKPVTLSCSQTLNHNVMYWYQQKSSQAPKLLFHYYDKDFNNEADTPDNFQSRRPNTSFCFLDIRSPGLGDTAMYLCATSTTGDYEQYFGPGTRLTVT.

The chain's CDR3 is CASTSLGGGNEKLFF. The CDR3 DNA reads TGTGCCAGCACCTCACTGGGGGGGGGTAATGAAAAACTGTTTTTT. The gene calls are TRBV6-5 and TRBJ1-4, with D tentatively TRBD1 (5 bases). Deletions cut 7 bases from V and 4 bases from J, with 16 bases between. Germline values: CDR1 MNHEY, CDR2 SVGAGI. The length of the CDR3 is 15 residues.

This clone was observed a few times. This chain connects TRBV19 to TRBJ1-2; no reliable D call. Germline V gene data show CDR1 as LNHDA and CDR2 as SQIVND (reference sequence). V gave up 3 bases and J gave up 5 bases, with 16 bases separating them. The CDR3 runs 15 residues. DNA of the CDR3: TGTGCCAGTAGTATCAGGAGGACCGCGGGGTATGGCTACACCTTC. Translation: CASSIRRTAGYGYTF. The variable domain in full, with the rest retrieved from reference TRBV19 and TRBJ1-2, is DGGITQSPKYLFRKEGQNVTLSCEQNLNHDAMYWYRQDPGQGLRLIYYSQIVNDFQKGDIAEGYSVSREKKESFPLTVTSAQKNPTAFYLCASSIRRTAGYGYTFGSGTRLTVV.

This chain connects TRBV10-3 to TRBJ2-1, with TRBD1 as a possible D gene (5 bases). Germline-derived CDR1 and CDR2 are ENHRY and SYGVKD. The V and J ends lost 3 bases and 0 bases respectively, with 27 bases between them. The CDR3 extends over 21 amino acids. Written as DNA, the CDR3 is TGTGCCATCAGTGACTTTCGCCATACCTCAGTCCGACAGAGCTCCTACAATGAGCAGTTCTTC. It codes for CAISDFRHTSVRQSSYNEQFF.

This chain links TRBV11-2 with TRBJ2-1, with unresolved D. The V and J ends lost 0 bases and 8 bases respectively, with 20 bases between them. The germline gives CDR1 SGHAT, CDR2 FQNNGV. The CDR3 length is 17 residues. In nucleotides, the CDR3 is TGTGCCAGCAGCTTAGATCTTTCCGGGTCTTTTTTCCATGAGCAGTTCTTC. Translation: CASSLDLSGSFFHEQFF.

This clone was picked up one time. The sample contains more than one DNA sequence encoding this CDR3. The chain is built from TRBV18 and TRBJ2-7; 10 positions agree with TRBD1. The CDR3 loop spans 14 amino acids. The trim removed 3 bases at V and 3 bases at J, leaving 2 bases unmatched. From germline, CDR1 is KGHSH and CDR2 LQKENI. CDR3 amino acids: CASSPGTGDYEQYF. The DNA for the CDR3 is TGTGCCAGCTCACCCGGGACAGGGGACTACGAGCAGTACTTC. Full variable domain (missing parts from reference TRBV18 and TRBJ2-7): NAGVMQNPRHLVRRRGQEARLRCSPMKGHSHVYWYRQLPEEGLKFMVYLQKENIIDESGMPKERFSAEFPKEGPSILRIQQVVRGDSAAYFCASSPGTGDYEQYFGPGTRLTVT.

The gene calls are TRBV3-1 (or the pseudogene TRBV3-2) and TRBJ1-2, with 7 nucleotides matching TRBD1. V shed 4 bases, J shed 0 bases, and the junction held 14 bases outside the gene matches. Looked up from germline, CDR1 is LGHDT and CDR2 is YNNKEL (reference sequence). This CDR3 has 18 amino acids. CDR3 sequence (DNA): TGTGCCAGCAGCCCATACTACCCTGGGACAGACACTAACTATGGCTACACCTTC. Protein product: CASSPYYPGTDTNYGYTF.

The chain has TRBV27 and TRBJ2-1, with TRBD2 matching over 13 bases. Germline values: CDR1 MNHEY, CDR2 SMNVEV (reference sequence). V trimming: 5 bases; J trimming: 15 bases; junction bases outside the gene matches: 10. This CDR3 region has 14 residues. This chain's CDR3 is CASSPQLAGGPRFF. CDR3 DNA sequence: TGTGCCAGCAGTCCACAACTAGCGGGAGGGCCTCGGTTCTTC.

CDR3 sequence reads: CASAPGDNEQFF. In DNA, the CDR3 is TGTGCCAGTGCACCGGGGGACAATGAGCAGTTCTTC. V and J are TRBV4-2 and TRBJ2-1, with a possible D match to TRBD2 (6 bases). CDR1 LGHNA and CDR2 YNFKEQ come from the germline V gene. The length of the CDR3 is 12 residues. Trimming removed 9 bases at V and 5 bases at J, with 11 bases between.

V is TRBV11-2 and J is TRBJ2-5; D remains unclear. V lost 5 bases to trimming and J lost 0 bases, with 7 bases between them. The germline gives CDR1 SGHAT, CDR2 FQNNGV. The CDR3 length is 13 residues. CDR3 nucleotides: TGTGCCAGCAGCGCCCGGTACCAAGAGACCCAGTACTTC. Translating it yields CASSARYQETQYF.

The CDR3 sequence: CASSSQPPDRAANTIYF. CDR3 coding DNA: TGTGCCAGCTCCTCGCAGCCACCGGACAGGGCTGCGAACACCATATATTTT. V gene TRBV18 combines with J gene TRBJ1-3; 8 bases align to TRBD1. V shed 6 bases and J 7 bases; nucleotides not matched to a gene: 17. The CDR3 spans 17 residues. Germline V gene lookup returns CDR1 KGHSH and CDR2 LQKENI.

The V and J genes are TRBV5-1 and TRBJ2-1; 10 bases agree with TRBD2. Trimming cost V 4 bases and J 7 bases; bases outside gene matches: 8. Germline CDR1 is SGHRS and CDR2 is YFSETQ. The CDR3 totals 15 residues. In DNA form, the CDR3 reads TGCGCCAGCAGCCAAGCGGGAGGGCCTCGGAATGAGCAGTTCTTC. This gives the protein CASSQAGGPRNEQFF. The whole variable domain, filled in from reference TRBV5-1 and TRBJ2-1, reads KAGVTQTPRYLIKTRGQQVTLSCSPISGHRSVSWYQQTPGQGLQFLFEYFSETQRNKGNFPGRFSGRQFSNSRSEMNVSTLELGDSALYLCASSQAGGPRNEQFFGPGTRLTVL.

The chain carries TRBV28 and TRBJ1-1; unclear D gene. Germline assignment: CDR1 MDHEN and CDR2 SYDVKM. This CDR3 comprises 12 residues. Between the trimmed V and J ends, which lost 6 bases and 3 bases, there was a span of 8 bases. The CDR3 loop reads CASREMDTEAFF. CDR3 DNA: TGTGCCAGCAGAGAGATGGACACTGAAGCTTTCTTT.

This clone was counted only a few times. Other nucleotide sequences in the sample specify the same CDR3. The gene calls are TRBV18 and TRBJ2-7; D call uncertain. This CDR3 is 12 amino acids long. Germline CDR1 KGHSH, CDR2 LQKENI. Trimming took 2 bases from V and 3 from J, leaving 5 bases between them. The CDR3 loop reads CASSPGLYEQYF. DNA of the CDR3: TGTGCCAGCTCACCAGGGCTCTACGAGCAGTACTTC.

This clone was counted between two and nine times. The CDR3 region has the DNA TGTGCCAGCAGCGTAGTTCCAACAGGGGCGGGAAACACCATATATTTT. Its protein is CASSVVPTGAGNTIYF. This chain uses TRBV9 with TRBJ1-3, with 7 positions matching TRBD1. This CDR3 comprises 16 residues. Germline loops: CDR1 SGDLS, CDR2 YYNGEE. V lost 0 bases, J lost 4 bases, and 7 bases stayed unmatched. The entire variable domain, with the rest obtained from reference TRBV9 and TRBJ1-3, is as follows: DSGVTQTPKHLITATGQRVTLRCSPRSGDLSVYWYQQSLDQGLQFLIQYYNGEERAKGNILERFSAQQFPDLHSELNLSSLELGDSALYFCASSVVPTGAGNTIYFGEGSWLTVV.

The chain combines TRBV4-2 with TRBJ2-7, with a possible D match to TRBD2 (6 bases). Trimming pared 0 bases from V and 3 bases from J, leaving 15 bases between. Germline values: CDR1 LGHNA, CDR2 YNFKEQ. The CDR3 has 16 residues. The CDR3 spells CASSQDSKRANYEQYF. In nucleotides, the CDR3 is TGTGCCAGCAGCCAAGATTCGAAGCGGGCGAACTACGAGCAGTACTTC.

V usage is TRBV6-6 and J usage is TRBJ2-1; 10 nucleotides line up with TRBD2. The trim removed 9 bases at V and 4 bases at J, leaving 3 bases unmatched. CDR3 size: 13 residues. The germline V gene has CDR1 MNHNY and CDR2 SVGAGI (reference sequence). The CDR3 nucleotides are TGTGCCAGTGGGACTAGCGTATACAATGAGCAGTTCTTC. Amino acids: CASGTSVYNEQFF.

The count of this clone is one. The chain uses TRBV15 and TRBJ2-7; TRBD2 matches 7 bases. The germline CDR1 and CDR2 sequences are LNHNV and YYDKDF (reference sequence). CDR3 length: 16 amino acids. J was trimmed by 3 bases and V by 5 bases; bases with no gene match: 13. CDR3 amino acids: CATSEPLKGLYYEQYF. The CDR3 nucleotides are TGTGCCACCAGCGAACCATTGAAGGGACTATACTACGAGCAGTACTTC.

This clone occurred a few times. Here the CDR3 DNA reads TGTGCCAGCAGACTAGCGGGGGCCAATGAGCAGTTCTTC. This translates into CASRLAGANEQFF. This sequence joins TRBV25-1 and TRBJ2-1, with 11 bases lining up with TRBD2. The ends lost 6 bases at V and 6 bases at J; junction bases unmatched: 1. Germline CDR1 and CDR2: MGHDK and SYGVNS. The CDR3 extends over 13 amino acids.

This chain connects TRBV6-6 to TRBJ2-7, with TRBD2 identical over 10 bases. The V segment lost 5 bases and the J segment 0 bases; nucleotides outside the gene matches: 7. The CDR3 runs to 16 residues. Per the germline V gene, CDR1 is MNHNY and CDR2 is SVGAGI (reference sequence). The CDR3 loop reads CASSGGLAGVSYEQYF. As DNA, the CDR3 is TGTGCCAGCAGTGGGGGGCTAGCGGGAGTCTCCTACGAGCAGTACTTC.

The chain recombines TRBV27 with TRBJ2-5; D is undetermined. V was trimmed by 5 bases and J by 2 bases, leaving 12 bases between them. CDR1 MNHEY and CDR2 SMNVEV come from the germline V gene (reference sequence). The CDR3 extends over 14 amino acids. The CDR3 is CASSDPRVQETQYF. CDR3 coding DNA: TGTGCCAGCAGTGACCCACGGGTACAAGAGACCCAGTACTTC.

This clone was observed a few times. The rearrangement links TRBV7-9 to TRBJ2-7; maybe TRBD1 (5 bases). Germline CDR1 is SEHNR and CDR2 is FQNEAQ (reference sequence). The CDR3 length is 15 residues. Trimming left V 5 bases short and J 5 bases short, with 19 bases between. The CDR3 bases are TGTGCCAGCAGCGAGGCCACCCAGGACACCCACGAGCAGTACTTC. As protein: CASSEATQDTHEQYF. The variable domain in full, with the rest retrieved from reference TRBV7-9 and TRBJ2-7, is DTGVSQNPRHKITKRGQNVTFRCDPISEHNRLYWYRQTLGQGPEFLTYFQNEAQLEKSRLLSDRFSAERPKGSFSTLEIQRTEQGDSAMYLCASSEATQDTHEQYFGPGTRLTVT.

CDR3 protein: CASSLGHRTLGGQETQYF. CDR3 sequence (DNA): TGTGCCAGCAGCTTAGGCCACAGGACCCTGGGAGGCCAAGAGACCCAGTACTTC. The chain carries TRBV11-3 and TRBJ2-5; D perhaps matches TRBD2 (6 bases). CDR3 length equals 18 residues. From germline, CDR1 is SGHNT and CDR2 YENEEA. The V end lost 1 base, the J end lost 1 base, and 19 bases lay between the germline ends.

CDR3 region: CASSQSNRGLIGYTF. The CDR3 DNA reads as TGTGCCAGCAGTCAATCAAACAGGGGACTCATTGGCTACACCTTC. The chain is built from TRBV28 and TRBJ1-2, with 7 positions matching TRBD1. CDR3 length: 15 residues. The trim removed 5 bases at V and 7 bases at J, leaving 13 bases unmatched. Germline CDR1 is MDHEN and CDR2 is SYDVKM.

The CDR3 bases are TGTGCCAGCAGCCCTCGGACTAGCGGTACCTACGAGCAGTACTTC. This codes for CASSPRTSGTYEQYF. V usage is TRBV5-4 and J usage is TRBJ2-7; 10 bases line up with TRBD2. Trimming took 4 bases from V and 2 from J; bases not matched to a gene: 6. The CDR3 loop spans 15 amino acids. Germline CDR1 reads SGHNT; CDR2 reads YYREEE (reference sequence). The full variable domain, in which reference TRBV5-4 and TRBJ2-7 provide the parts outside the CDR3, is ETGVTQSPTHLIKTRGQQVTLRCSSQSGHNTVSWYQQALGQGPQFIFQYYREEENGRGNFPPRFSGLQFPNYSSELNVNALELDDSALYLCASSPRTSGTYEQYFGPGTRLTVT.